This T cell receptor (beta chain) originates from a study of cytomegalovirus exposure and HLA in healthy donors. It was with 60 Vbeta and 13 Jbeta primers that the PCR ran. This table comes from immunoSEQ multiplex PCR, and its TCRdb copy is limited to in-frame clones, with some not included. The data show under 35,000 clones, about 65% seen once. Germline values: CDR1 MNHEY, CDR2 SVGAGI. J lost 5 bases, V lost 6 bases, and 6 bases had no gene match. The CDR3 has 15 amino acids. The origin of this receptor is a man aged 50 to 60 in good health and CMV-seropositive. The chain carries TRBV6-5 and TRBJ1-5, with 11 bases aligning to TRBD1. The specimen sequenced was PBMCs. CDR3 amino acids: CASSTGTGGDQPQHF. CDR3 DNA sequence: TGTGCCAGCAGCACCGGGACAGGGGGAGATCAGCCCCAGCATTTT.